This passage covers 32 T cell receptor beta chains from one sample sequenced in a study of cytomegalovirus exposure and HLA in healthy donors. PCR amplification relied on 60 Vbeta primers (plus 13 Jbeta primers). This table comes from immunoSEQ multiplex PCR, and its TCRdb copy is limited to in-frame clones, with some not included. The sample's table shows 45,000 to 60,000 clones. The specimen was PBMCs. Source of these receptors: a male donor in good health and CMV-seronegative.

The rearrangement uses TRBV6-1 and TRBJ2-1; 10 positions agree with TRBD2. The CDR3 covers 17 residues. Germline V gene data show CDR1 as MNHNS and CDR2 as SASEGT. V shed 1 base and J 8 bases; nucleotides not matched to a gene: 11. The CDR3 here is CASSEVRIRLAGDEQFF. In DNA form, the CDR3 reads TGTGCCAGCAGTGAAGTACGGATAAGGCTAGCGGGGGATGAGCAGTTCTTC.

The chain is built from TRBV29-1 and TRBJ1-1; possible D gene TRBD1, 6 bases. This CDR3 comprises 11 residues. Trimming left V 5 bases short and J 5 bases short, with 9 bases between. Per the germline V gene, CDR1 is SQVTM and CDR2 is ANQGSEA. As DNA, the CDR3 is TGCAGCGTTCGGGGGGCGACTGAAGCTTTCTTT. Amino acid sequence: CSVRGATEAFF.

This chain joins TRBV5-4 and TRBJ2-7; a weak D match, TRBD1 (6 bases). Germline CDR1 SGHNT, CDR2 YYREEE (reference sequence). V lost 4 bases and J 0 bases, leaving 8 bases between the germline ends. This CDR3 has 13 amino acids. Written as DNA, the CDR3 is TGTGCCAGCAGCGAGGACAGCTCCTACGAGCAGTACTTC. It is translated as CASSEDSSYEQYF.

This chain connects TRBV7-9 to TRBJ1-2; the D is unclear. Trimming removed 5 bases at V and 11 bases at J, with 3 bases between. This CDR3 spans 8 amino acids. Germline V gene data show CDR1 as SEHNR and CDR2 as FQNEAQ (reference sequence). This CDR3 reads CASSPYTF. The CDR3 DNA reads TGTGCCAGCAGCCCTTACACCTTC.

This chain links TRBV5-5 with TRBJ1-1; 10 nucleotides line up with TRBD1. This CDR3 contains 14 residues. Losses at the gene ends were 3 bases for V and 1 base for J; bases not matched to a gene: 0. CDR1 and CDR2 (germline): SGHKS, YYEKEE (reference sequence). The CDR3 sequence: CASSWTGGNTEAFF. For the CDR3, the DNA is TGTGCCAGCAGCTGGACAGGGGGGAACACTGAAGCTTTCTTT.

CDR3 in amino acids: CATGGGGQETQYF. Written as DNA, the CDR3 is TGTGCTACTGGGGGAGGGGGCCAAGAGACCCAGTACTTC. The genes are TRBV5-4 and TRBJ2-5; D is possibly TRBD2 (7 bases). Germline V CDR1 and CDR2: SGHNT, YYREEE (reference sequence). The CDR3 spans 13 residues.

The chain couples TRBV9 to TRBJ2-1; no clear D. CDR3 length: 15 residues. The V end lost 4 bases, the J end lost 4 bases, and 15 bases lay between the germline ends. The germline V gene encodes CDR1 SGDLS and CDR2 YYNGEE. The CDR3: CASSLAVSVYNEQFF. In nucleotides, the CDR3 is TGTGCCAGCAGCCTTGCGGTTTCTGTTTACAATGAGCAGTTCTTC.

The chain joins TRBV19 to TRBJ2-3; TRBD1 might be the D (5 bases). Germline lookup yields CDR1 LNHDA and CDR2 SQIVND (reference sequence). V was trimmed by 6 bases and J by 0 bases, leaving 13 bases between them. The CDR3 loop spans 15 amino acids. The CDR3 region is CASRVRRESTDTQYF. The CDR3 coding sequence is TGTGCCAGTAGGGTTCGCAGGGAAAGCACAGATACGCAGTATTTT.

J is TRBJ2-3 and V is TRBV18, with TRBD2 matching over 9 bases. V gave up 5 bases and J gave up 0 bases; unmatched junction bases: 6. This CDR3 spans 16 amino acids. Looked up from germline, CDR1 is KGHSH and CDR2 is LQKENI. In nucleotides, the CDR3 is TGTGCCAGCTCAACGAAGCGGGGGGCTAGCACAGATACGCAGTATTTT. It yields the protein CASSTKRGASTDTQYF.

The V gene is TRBV5-4, the J gene TRBJ1-2; a possible D gene is TRBD1 (5 bases). Trimming cost V 4 bases and J 0 bases, with 13 bases left between them. CDR1 is SGHNT, CDR2 YYREEE, per germline (reference sequence). The CDR3 extends over 15 amino acids. CDR3 in amino acids: CASSDRGSPNYGYTF. The CDR3 region has the DNA TGTGCCAGCAGCGACCGGGGGTCGCCTAACTATGGCTACACCTTC. Supplemented by reference TRBV5-4 and TRBJ1-2, the full variable domain reads ETGVTQSPTHLIKTRGQQVTLRCSSQSGHNTVSWYQQALGQGPQFIFQYYREEENGRGNFPPRFSGLQFPNYSSELNVNALELDDSALYLCASSDRGSPNYGYTFGSGTRLTVV.

The chain recombines TRBV25-1 with TRBJ1-5; 8 nucleotides line up with TRBD1. CDR3 length: 16 residues. J gave up 6 bases and V 4 bases, and 11 bases lay outside the gene matches. Per the germline V gene, CDR1 is MGHDK and CDR2 is SYGVNS. In DNA, the CDR3 is TGTGCCAGCAGTGCTTTTCAGGGGGCAGATTCTCAGCCCCAGCATTTT. Amino acids: CASSAFQGADSQPQHF.

The rearrangement uses TRBV7-8 and TRBJ2-7; 12 nucleotides match TRBD2. Germline V lookup: CDR1 SGHVS, CDR2 FQNEAQ. The CDR3 totals 15 residues. V was pared by 5 bases and J by 1 base, with 3 bases of the junction left unmatched. Here the CDR3 reads CASSIGLAGSYEQYF. The CDR3 nucleotides read TGTGCCAGCAGCATAGGACTAGCGGGGTCCTACGAGCAGTACTTC.

About this clone: Other DNA sequences from this sample encode an identical CDR3 as well. This chain connects TRBV19 to TRBJ2-7; possible D gene TRBD2, 6 bases. V lost 5 bases and J lost 2, with 13 bases in between. The germline V gene encodes CDR1 LNHDA and CDR2 SQIVND (reference sequence). This CDR3 spans 14 amino acids. This CDR3 is CASSSGTHPYEQYF. CDR3 nucleotides: TGTGCCAGTAGTTCCGGGACTCATCCCTACGAGCAGTACTTC.

The V and J genes are TRBV5-1 and TRBJ2-7, with a possible D match to TRBD1 (6 bases). V lost 4 bases, J lost 6 bases, and 20 bases lay in between. The germline V gene has CDR1 SGHRS and CDR2 YFSETQ. The CDR3 loop spans 15 amino acids. The CDR3 loop reads CASSPTTGGNGEQYF. CDR3 nucleotides: TGCGCCAGCAGCCCGACGACAGGAGGCAACGGCGAGCAGTACTTC.

V and J are TRBV9 and TRBJ2-7; D is uncertain. Between the trimmed V and J ends, which lost 2 bases and 2 bases, there was a span of 11 bases. The CDR3 length is 14 residues. Germline CDR1 SGDLS, CDR2 YYNGEE. The CDR3: CASSVPDTTYEQYF. DNA of the CDR3: TGTGCCAGCAGCGTCCCAGACACAACCTACGAGCAGTACTTC.

The CDR3 nucleotides are TGTGCCAGCAGTCCCATGACAGGGACCCAAGAGACCCAGTACTTC. It is translated as CASSPMTGTQETQYF. The V and J genes are TRBV6-5 and TRBJ2-5, with 7 nucleotides matching TRBD1. CDR1 is MNHEY and CDR2 is SVGAGI in the germline V gene. This CDR3 region has 15 residues. Germline trimming cut 5 bases from V and 1 base from J; bases unmatched to any gene: 7.

This clone registers medium-sized by frequency. The rearrangement uses TRBV6-1 and TRBJ2-3; 12 nucleotides agree with TRBD2. This CDR3 comprises 15 residues. The J segment lost 4 bases and the V segment lost 2 bases, leaving 1 base of the junction unmatched. Germline CDR1 reads MNHNS; CDR2 reads SASEGT. The CDR3 nucleotides are TGTGCCAGCAGTGAACTAGCGGGGGGGCCAGATACGCAGTATTTT. Its protein product is CASSELAGGPDTQYF.

The chain recombines TRBV7-9 with TRBJ1-3; D call uncertain. CDR3 length: 14 amino acids. Per the germline V gene, CDR1 is SEHNR and CDR2 is FQNEAQ (reference sequence). Trimming left V 6 bases short and J 0 bases short, with 9 bases between. The CDR3 loop is CASSRFSSGNTIYF. The CDR3 coding sequence is TGTGCCAGCAGTCGTTTCAGCTCTGGAAACACCATATATTTT.

V usage is TRBV6-5 and J usage is TRBJ1-3; no clear D gene. The CDR3 is 14 amino acids. CDR1 is MNHEY and CDR2 is SVGAGI in the germline V gene. V was trimmed by 6 bases and J by 3 bases, leaving 12 bases between them. The CDR3 spells CASSSGFYGNTIYF. The CDR3 bases are TGTGCCAGCAGCTCCGGGTTCTATGGAAACACCATATATTTT.

The V and J genes are TRBV11-2 and TRBJ2-5; 9 nucleotides align to TRBD1. V was pared by 6 bases and J by 4 bases, with 6 bases of the junction left unmatched. This CDR3 is built from 14 residues. In germline, CDR1 is SGHAT, CDR2 FQNNGV. The CDR3 DNA sequence: TGTGCCAGCAGAGAAAACAGGGGGCGAGAGACCCAGTACTTC. Translating gives CASRENRGRETQYF.

The gene calls are TRBV7-8 and TRBJ1-2; D is uncertain. The CDR3 spans 12 residues. The V and J ends lost 3 bases and 4 bases respectively, with 6 bases between them. Germline CDR1 and CDR2: SGHVS and FQNEAQ. The CDR3 reads CASSLRGYGYTF. CDR3 sequence (DNA): TGTGCCAGCAGCTTGAGAGGCTATGGCTACACCTTC.

The CDR3 spells CASSHATDRLNTEAFF. CDR3 in DNA: TGCGCCAGCAGCCATGCCACGGACAGGTTGAACACTGAAGCTTTCTTT. The chain is built from TRBV4-3 and TRBJ1-1; 7 nucleotides line up with TRBD1. J gave up 0 bases and V 3 bases, and 7 bases lay outside the gene matches. The CDR3 is 16 amino acids. The germline gives CDR1 LGHNA, CDR2 YSLEER.

The chain recombines TRBV19 with TRBJ2-7; possibly TRBD1 for D (5 bases). Germline-derived CDR1 and CDR2 are LNHDA and SQIVND (reference sequence). The V and J ends lost 7 bases and 3 bases respectively, with 19 bases between them. This CDR3 has 15 amino acids. CDR3 sequence reads: CASTPDPAGNYEQYF. As DNA, the CDR3 is TGTGCCAGTACTCCAGACCCGGCAGGGAACTACGAGCAGTACTTC.

The V and J genes are TRBV7-2 and TRBJ1-2; 7 bases are a match to TRBD1. Germline V gene lookup returns CDR1 SGHTA and CDR2 FQGNSA. After removal of 4 bases from V and 10 bases from J, the junction contained 9 bases not matched to a gene. CDR3 length: 13 amino acids. The CDR3 reads CASSSPGQSDYTF. The DNA of the CDR3 is TGTGCCAGCAGCTCCCCGGGACAGAGTGACTACACCTTC.

The chain employs TRBV13 and TRBJ2-5; the match to TRBD2 covers 13 bases. The CDR3 is 16 amino acids. Looked up from germline, CDR1 is PRHDT and CDR2 is FYEKMQ (reference sequence). Trimming at V came to 3 bases and at J to 7 bases, leaving 8 bases not matched to a gene. CDR3 nucleotide sequence: TGTGCCAGCAGCTTCTTACTAGCGGGGGGGCTCGGGACCCAGTACTTC. It translates to CASSFLLAGGLGTQYF.

V usage is TRBV18 and J usage is TRBJ1-6, with 8 positions matching TRBD1. The V and J ends lost 4 bases and 7 bases, in that order; junction bases with no gene match: 3. Germline values: CDR1 KGHSH, CDR2 LQKENI. The CDR3 length is 14 residues. The chain's CDR3 is CASSQRDRNSPLHF. The DNA of the CDR3 is TGTGCCAGCTCACAAAGGGACAGGAATTCACCCCTCCACTTT.

CDR3 coding DNA: TGTGCCAGCAGCCCCTTCCAGGGCCAAGAGACCCAGTACTTC. Translated, it gives CASSPFQGQETQYF. This chain connects TRBV27 to TRBJ2-5; a possible D gene is TRBD1 (5 bases). The CDR3 has 14 amino acids. Looked up from germline, CDR1 is MNHEY and CDR2 is SMNVEV (reference sequence). The V gene lost 6 bases and the J gene lost 1 base, with 12 bases spanning the gap.

The gene calls are TRBV19 and TRBJ2-5; TRBD2 might be the D (5 bases). The CDR3 consists of 18 residues. CDR1 is LNHDA and CDR2 is SQIVND in the germline V gene (reference sequence). The ends were cut back, 2 bases at V and 0 bases at J, with 19 bases in the middle. The DNA for the CDR3 is TGTGCCAGTAGTATAACTGGACCCGGGGAATCGTACCAAGAGACCCAGTACTTC. This translates into CASSITGPGESYQETQYF.

The chain couples TRBV29-1 to TRBJ1-2, with 7 bases fitting TRBD1. The V and J ends lost 5 bases and 5 bases, in that order; junction bases with no gene match: 5. CDR1 and CDR2 from the germline V gene are SQVTM and ANQGSEA. This CDR3 has 12 residues. The CDR3 DNA is TGCAGCGTTCAGACAGGGTGGTATGGCTACACCTTC. It encodes CSVQTGWYGYTF.

The J gene is TRBJ1-1, the V gene TRBV5-1; the match to TRBD1 covers 7 bases. This CDR3 region has 15 residues. CDR1 and CDR2 (germline): SGHRS, YFSETQ. Unmatched junction bases numbered 5, after V lost 2 bases and J lost 1 base. CDR3 in DNA: TGCGCCAGCAGCTTACTGGGACAGAGGAACACTGAAGCTTTCTTT. This translates into CASSLLGQRNTEAFF.

The rearrangement uses TRBV13 and TRBJ2-5; TRBD2 might be the D (6 bases). Germline V gives CDR1 PRHDT, CDR2 FYEKMQ (reference sequence). Trimming pared 3 bases from V and 5 bases from J, leaving 10 bases between. This CDR3 spans 13 amino acids. The CDR3 bases are TGTGCCAGCAGCTTCGGGGGTCGGGAGACCCAGTACTTC. Amino acid sequence: CASSFGGRETQYF.

V is TRBV4-1 and J is TRBJ1-5; 7 bases line up with TRBD1. The length of the CDR3 is 18 residues. V lost 0 bases, J lost 2 bases, and 10 bases stayed unmatched. Germline CDR1 MGHRA, CDR2 YSYEKL. CDR3 DNA: TGCGCCAGCAGCCAAGAGAAGAACAGGGGCCTCGGCAATCAGCCCCAGCATTTT. It specifies CASSQEKNRGLGNQPQHF.